This T cell receptor (beta chain) is from a study of shared clonotypes between healthy human individuals. The germline V gene encodes CDR1 SQVTM and CDR2 ANQGSEA. Trimming removed 3 bases at V and 12 bases at J, with 15 bases between. The CDR3 spans 11 residues. Naive CD8 cells, CD45RO-negative and positively selected for CCR7, excluded terminally differentiated effector memory CD45RA+ cells. Study-wide findings and caveats: Richness estimates generally favored naive over memory subsets. The sampled material consisted only of blood, and tissue repertoires are likely to differ. Few donors limited the genetic and exposure-history diversity represented.

Clones were read by immunoSEQ multiplex PCR, and TCRdb kept only the in-frame ones, dropping some. The data contain 800,000 to 950,000 clones, about 97% of them singletons. Worth noting for this clone: Its antigen is still unknown.

V and J are TRBV29-1 and TRBJ2-7, with D tentatively TRBD1 (6 bases). The sequence derives from a man in his thirties or forties in good health. Sequenced sample: naive CD8+ T cells sorted from blood. The DNA of the CDR3 is TGCAGCGTTGATTCAGAACAGGGTGGGTACTTC. Translating gives CSVDSEQGGYF.